This T cell receptor (beta chain) was retrieved from a study of PD-L1 blockade in urothelial cancer. Regarding time point: pretreatment peripheral blood. The CDR3 loop spans 13 amino acids. Trimming took 0 bases from V and 4 from J, leaving 6 bases between them. Germline V gives CDR1 SGHVS, CDR2 FNYEAQ. Here immunoSEQ multiplex PCR was the method, and the copy in TCRdb shows in-frame clones only, minus some. The sample lists tens of thousands of clones; approximately 84% were seen once. The material was PBMCs, obtained around atezolizumab (anti-PD-L1) treatment. This chain uses TRBV7-6 with TRBJ2-5; D is undetermined. The receptor comes from a man aged 60-69 years with urothelial cancer. CDR3 in DNA: TGTGCCAGCAGCTTAGCAACACGAGAGACCCAGTACTTC. Protein sequence: CASSLATRETQYF.